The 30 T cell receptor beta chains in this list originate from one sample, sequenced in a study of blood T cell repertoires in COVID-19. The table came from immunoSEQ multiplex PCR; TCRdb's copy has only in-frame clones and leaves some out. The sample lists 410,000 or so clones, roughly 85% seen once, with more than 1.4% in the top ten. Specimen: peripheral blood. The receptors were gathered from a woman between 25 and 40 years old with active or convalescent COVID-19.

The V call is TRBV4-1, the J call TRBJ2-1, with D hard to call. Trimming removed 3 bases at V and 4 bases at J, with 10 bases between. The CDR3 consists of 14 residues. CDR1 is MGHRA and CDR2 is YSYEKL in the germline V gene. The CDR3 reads CASSQGYGYNEQFF. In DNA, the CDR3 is TGCGCCAGCAGCCAGGGCTACGGATACAATGAGCAGTTCTTC.

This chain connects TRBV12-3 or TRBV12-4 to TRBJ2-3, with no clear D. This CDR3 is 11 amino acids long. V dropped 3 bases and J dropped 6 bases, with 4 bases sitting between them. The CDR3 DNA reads TGTGCCAGCAGTTTTCAGGATACGCAGTATTTT. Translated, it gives CASSFQDTQYF.

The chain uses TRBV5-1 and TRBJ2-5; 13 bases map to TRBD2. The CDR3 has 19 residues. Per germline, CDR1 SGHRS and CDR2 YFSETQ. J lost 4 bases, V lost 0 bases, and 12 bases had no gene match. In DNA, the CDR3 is TGCGCCAGCAGCTTGGGCCCCCGAACTAGCGGGGGGGCTGCAGAGACCCAGTACTTC. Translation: CASSLGPRTSGGAAETQYF.

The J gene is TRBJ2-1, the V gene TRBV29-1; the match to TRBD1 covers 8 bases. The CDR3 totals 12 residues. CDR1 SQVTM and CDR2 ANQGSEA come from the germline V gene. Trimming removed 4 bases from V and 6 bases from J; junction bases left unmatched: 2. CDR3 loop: CSVGGQGNEQFF. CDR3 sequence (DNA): TGCAGCGTTGGTGGACAGGGCAATGAGCAGTTCTTC.

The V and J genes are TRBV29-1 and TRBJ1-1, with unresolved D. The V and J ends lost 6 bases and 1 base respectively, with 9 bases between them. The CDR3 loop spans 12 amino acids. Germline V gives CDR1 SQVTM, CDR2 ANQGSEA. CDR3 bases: TGCAGCGTGATACACCCGAACACTGAAGCTTTCTTT. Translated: CSVIHPNTEAFF.

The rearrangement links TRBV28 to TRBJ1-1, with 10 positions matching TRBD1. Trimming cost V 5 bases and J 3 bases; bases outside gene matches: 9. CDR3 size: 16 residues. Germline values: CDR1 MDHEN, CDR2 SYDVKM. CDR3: CASSHDRGPLDTEAFF. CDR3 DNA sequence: TGTGCCAGCAGTCATGACAGGGGGCCTTTGGACACTGAAGCTTTCTTT.

CDR3: CASSGHGPEAFF. CDR3 nucleotides: TGTGCCAGCAGTGGACACGGTCCCGAAGCTTTCTTT. The chain couples TRBV6-6 to TRBJ1-1; possibly TRBD1 for D (5 bases). This CDR3 region has 12 residues. In germline, CDR1 is MNHNY, CDR2 SVGAGI (reference sequence). Trimming took off 5 bases at V and 8 bases at J, with 12 bases between the two ends.

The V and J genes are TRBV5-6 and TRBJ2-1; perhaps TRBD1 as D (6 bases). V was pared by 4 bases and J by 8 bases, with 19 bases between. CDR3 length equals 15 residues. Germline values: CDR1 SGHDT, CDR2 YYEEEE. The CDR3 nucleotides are TGTGCCAGCAGCCCGATGGGTGTGGGGGCCCATGAGCAGTTCTTC. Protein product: CASSPMGVGAHEQFF.

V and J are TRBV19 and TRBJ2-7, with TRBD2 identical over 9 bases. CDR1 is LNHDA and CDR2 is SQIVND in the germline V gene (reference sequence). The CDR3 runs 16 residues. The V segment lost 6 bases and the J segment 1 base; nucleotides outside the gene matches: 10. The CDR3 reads CASSPTGTSNSYEQYF. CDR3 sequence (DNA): TGTGCCAGTAGCCCGACCGGGACTAGCAATTCCTACGAGCAGTACTTC. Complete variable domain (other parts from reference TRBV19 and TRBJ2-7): DGGITQSPKYLFRKEGQNVTLSCEQNLNHDAMYWYRQDPGQGLRLIYYSQIVNDFQKGDIAEGYSVSREKKESFPLTVTSAQKNPTAFYLCASSPTGTSNSYEQYFGPGTRLTVT.

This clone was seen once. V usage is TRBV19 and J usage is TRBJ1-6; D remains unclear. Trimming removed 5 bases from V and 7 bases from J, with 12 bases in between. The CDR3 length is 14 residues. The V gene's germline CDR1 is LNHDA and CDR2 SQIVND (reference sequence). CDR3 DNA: TGTGCCAGTAGTCTTCGGGAGTTCAATTCACCCCTCCACTTT. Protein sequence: CASSLREFNSPLHF.

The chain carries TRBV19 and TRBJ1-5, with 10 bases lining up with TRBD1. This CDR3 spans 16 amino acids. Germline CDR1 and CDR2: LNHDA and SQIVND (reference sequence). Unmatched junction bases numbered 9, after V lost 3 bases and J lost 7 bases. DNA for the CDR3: TGTGCCAGTAGTATGATCCATCGGGACAGGGGACAGCCCCAGCATTTT. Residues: CASSMIHRDRGQPQHF.

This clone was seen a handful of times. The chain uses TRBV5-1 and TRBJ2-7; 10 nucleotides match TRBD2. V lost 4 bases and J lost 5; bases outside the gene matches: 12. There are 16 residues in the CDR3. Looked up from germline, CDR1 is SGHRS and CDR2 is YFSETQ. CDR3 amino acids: CASSPEQAGGPNEQYF. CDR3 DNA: TGCGCCAGCAGCCCGGAACAAGCGGGAGGGCCCAACGAGCAGTACTTC.

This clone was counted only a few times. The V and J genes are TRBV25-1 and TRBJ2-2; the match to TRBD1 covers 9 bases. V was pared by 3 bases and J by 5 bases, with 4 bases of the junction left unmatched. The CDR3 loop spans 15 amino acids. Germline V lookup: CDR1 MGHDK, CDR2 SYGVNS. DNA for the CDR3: TGTGCCAGCAGTGACCGGGACAGGGTTACCGGGGAGCTGTTTTTT. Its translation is CASSDRDRVTGELFF.

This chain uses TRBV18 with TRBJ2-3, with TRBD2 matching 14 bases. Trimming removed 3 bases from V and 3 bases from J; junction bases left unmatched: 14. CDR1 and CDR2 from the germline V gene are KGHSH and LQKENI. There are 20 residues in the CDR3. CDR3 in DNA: TGTGCCAGCTCACCGATCCTCGGGACTAGCGGGAGTCAGGTGACAGATACGCAGTATTTT. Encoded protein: CASSPILGTSGSQVTDTQYF. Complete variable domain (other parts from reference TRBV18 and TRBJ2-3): NAGVMQNPRHLVRRRGQEARLRCSPMKGHSHVYWYRQLPEEGLKFMVYLQKENIIDESGMPKERFSAEFPKEGPSILRIQQVVRGDSAAYFCASSPILGTSGSQVTDTQYFGPGTRLTVL.

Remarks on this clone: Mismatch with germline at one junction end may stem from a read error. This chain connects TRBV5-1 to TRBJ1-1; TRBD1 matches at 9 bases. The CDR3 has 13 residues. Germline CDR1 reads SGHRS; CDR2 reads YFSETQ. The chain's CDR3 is CASSPGTGTEAFF. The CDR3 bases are TGCGCCAGCAGCCCCGGGACAGGGACTGAGGCTTTCTTT.

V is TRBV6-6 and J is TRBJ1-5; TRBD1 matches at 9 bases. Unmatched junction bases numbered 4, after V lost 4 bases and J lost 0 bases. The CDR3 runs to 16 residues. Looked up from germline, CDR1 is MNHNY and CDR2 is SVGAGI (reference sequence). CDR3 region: CASSWDRVDSNQPQHF. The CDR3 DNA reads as TGTGCCAGCAGTTGGGACAGGGTGGATAGCAATCAGCCCCAGCATTTT.

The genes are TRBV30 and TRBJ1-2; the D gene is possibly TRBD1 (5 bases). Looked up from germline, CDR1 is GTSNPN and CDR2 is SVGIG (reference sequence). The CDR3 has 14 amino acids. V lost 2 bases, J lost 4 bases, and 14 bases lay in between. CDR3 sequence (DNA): TGTGCCTGGAGTCTAGGGGCAAGGAGCTATGGCTACACCTTC. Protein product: CAWSLGARSYGYTF.

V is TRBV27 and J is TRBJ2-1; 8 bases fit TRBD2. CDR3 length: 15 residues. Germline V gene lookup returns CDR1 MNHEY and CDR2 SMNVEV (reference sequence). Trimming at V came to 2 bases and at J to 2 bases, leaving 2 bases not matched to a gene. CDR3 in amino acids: CASSLLAGTYNEQFF. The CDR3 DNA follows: TGTGCCAGCAGTTTACTAGCGGGTACCTACAATGAGCAGTTCTTC.

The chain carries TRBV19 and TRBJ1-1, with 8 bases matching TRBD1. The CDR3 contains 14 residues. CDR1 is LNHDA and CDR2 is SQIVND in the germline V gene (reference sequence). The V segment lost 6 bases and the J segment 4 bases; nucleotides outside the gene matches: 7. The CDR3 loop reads CASRPDRATTEAFF. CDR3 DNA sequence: TGTGCCAGTAGACCGGACAGGGCGACCACTGAAGCTTTCTTT. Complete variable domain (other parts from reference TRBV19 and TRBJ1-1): DGGITQSPKYLFRKEGQNVTLSCEQNLNHDAMYWYRQDPGQGLRLIYYSQIVNDFQKGDIAEGYSVSREKKESFPLTVTSAQKNPTAFYLCASRPDRATTEAFFGQGTRLTVV.

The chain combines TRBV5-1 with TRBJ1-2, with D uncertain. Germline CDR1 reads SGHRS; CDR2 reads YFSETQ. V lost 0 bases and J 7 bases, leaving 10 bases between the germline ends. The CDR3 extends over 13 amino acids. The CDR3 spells CASSLVGVSGYTF. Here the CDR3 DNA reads TGCGCCAGCAGCTTGGTCGGGGTATCTGGCTACACCTTC.

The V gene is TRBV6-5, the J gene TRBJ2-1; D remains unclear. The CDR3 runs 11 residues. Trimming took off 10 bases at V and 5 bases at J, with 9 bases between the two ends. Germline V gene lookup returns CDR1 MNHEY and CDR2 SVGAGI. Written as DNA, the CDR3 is TGTGCCACCCGACAAGACAATGAGCAGTTCTTC. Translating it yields CATRQDNEQFF.

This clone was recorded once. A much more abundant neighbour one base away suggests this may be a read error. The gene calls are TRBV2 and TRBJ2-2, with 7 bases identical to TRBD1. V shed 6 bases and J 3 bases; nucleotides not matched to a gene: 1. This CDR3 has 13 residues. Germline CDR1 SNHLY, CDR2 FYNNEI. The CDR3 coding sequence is TGTGCCAGCAGGACAGGGCACACCGGGGAGCTGTTTTTT. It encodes CASRTGHTGELFF.

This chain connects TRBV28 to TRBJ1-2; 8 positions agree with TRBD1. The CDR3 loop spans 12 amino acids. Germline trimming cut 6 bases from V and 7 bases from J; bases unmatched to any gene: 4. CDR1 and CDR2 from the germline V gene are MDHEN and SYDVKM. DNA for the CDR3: TGTGCCAGCAGGCCAGGACAGGGTGGCTACACCTTC. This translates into CASRPGQGGYTF.

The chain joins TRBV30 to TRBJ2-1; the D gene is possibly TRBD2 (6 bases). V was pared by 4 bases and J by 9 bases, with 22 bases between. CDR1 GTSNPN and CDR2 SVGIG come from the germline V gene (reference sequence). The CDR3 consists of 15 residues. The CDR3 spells CAWMRLANGWGEQFF. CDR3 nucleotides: TGTGCCTGGATGCGTCTAGCGAACGGGTGGGGTGAGCAGTTCTTC.

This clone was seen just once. The chain's CDR3 is CASSKGQKETQYF. In DNA, the CDR3 is TGTGCCAGCAGCAAGGGACAGAAAGAGACCCAGTACTTC. The V gene is TRBV27, the J gene TRBJ2-5; 7 nucleotides agree with TRBD1. The CDR3 has 13 amino acids. From germline, CDR1 is MNHEY and CDR2 SMNVEV (reference sequence). The ends lost 6 bases at V and 3 bases at J; junction bases unmatched: 4.

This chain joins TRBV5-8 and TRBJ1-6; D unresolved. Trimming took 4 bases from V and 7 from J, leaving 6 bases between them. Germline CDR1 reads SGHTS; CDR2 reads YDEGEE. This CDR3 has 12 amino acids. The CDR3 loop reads CASSRGNSPLHF. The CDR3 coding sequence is TGTGCCAGCAGCCGGGGAAATTCACCCCTCCACTTT. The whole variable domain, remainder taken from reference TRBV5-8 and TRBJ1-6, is EAGVTQSPTHLIKTRGQQATLRCSPISGHTSVYWYQQALGLGLQFLLWYDEGEERNRGNFPPRFSGRQFPNYSSELNVNALELEDSALYLCASSRGNSPLHFGNGTRLTVT.

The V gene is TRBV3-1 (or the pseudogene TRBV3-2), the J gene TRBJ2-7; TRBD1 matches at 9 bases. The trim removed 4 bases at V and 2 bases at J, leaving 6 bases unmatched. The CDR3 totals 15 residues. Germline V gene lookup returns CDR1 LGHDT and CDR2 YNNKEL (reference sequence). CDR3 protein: CASSPRGQGAYEQYF. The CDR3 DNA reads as TGTGCCAGCAGCCCTAGGGGACAGGGAGCCTACGAGCAGTACTTC.

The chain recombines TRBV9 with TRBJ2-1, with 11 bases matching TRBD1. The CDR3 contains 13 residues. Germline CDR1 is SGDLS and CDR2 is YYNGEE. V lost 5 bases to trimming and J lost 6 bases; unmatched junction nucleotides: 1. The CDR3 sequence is CASSGTGGNEQFF. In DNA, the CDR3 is TGTGCCAGCAGTGGGACAGGGGGCAATGAGCAGTTCTTC. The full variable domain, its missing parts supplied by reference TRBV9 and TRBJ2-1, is DSGVTQTPKHLITATGQRVTLRCSPRSGDLSVYWYQQSLDQGLQFLIQYYNGEERAKGNILERFSAQQFPDLHSELNLSSLELGDSALYFCASSGTGGNEQFFGPGTRLTVL.

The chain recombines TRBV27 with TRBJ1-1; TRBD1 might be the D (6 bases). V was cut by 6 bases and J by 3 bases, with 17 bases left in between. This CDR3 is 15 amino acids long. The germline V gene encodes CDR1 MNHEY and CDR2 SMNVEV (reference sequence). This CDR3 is CASSHVLDSYTEAFF. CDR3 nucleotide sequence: TGTGCCAGCAGCCATGTTTTGGACAGTTACACTGAAGCTTTCTTT.

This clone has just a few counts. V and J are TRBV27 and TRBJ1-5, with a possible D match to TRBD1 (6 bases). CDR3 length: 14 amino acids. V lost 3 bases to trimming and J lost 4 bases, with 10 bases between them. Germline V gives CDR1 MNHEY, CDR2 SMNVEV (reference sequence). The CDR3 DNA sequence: TGTGCCAGCAGTTTTTCAGGGGAAAATCAGCCCCAGCATTTT. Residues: CASSFSGENQPQHF.